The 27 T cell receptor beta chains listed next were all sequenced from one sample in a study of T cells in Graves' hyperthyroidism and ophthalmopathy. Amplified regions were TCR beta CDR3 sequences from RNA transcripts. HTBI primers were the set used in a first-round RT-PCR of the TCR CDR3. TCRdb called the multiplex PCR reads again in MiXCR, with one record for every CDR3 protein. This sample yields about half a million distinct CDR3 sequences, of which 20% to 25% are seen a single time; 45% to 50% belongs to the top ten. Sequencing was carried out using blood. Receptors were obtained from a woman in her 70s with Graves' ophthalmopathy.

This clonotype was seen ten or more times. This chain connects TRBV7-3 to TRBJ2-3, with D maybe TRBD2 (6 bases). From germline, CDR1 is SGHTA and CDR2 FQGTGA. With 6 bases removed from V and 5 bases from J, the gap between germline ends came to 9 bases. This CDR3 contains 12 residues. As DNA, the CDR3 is TGTGCCAGCAGGTCGACTAGAGATACGCAGTATTTT. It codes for CASRSTRDTQYF.

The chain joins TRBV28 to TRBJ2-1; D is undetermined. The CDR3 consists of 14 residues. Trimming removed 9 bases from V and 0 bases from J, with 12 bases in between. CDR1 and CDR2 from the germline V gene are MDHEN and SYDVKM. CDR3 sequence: CASKTVSSYNEQFF. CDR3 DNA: TGTGCCAGTAAGACGGTTAGCTCCTACAATGAGCAGTTCTTC.

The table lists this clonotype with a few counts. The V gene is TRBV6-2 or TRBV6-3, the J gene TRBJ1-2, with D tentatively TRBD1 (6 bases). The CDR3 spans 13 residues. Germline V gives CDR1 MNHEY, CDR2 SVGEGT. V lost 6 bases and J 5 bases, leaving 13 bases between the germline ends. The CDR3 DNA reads TGTGCCAGCAGCCACCGGGACACTTATGGCTACACCTTC. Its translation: CASSHRDTYGYTF.

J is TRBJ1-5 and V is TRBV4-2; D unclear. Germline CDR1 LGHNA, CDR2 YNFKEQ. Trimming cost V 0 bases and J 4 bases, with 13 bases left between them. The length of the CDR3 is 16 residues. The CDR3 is CASSQDVGEINQPQHF. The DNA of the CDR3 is TGTGCCAGCAGCCAAGATGTTGGGGAAATAAATCAGCCCCAGCATTTT.

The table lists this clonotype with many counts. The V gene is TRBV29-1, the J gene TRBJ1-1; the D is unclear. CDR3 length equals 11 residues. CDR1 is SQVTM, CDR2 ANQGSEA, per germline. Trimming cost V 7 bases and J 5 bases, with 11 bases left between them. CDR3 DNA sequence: TGCAGCGGTGGGGTTGGAACTGAAGCTTTCTTT. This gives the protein CSGGVGTEAFF.

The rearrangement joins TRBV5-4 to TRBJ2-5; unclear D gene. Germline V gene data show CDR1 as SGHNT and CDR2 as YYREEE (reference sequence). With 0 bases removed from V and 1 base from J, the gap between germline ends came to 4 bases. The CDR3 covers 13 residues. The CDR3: CASSLDTQETQYF. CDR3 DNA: TGTGCCAGCAGCTTGGACACCCAAGAGACCCAGTACTTC.

Written as DNA, the CDR3 is TGTGCCAGCAGTGTGTCGGGACAGTATAATTCACCCCTCCACTTT. It is translated as CASSVSGQYNSPLHF. The V call is TRBV6-1, the J call TRBJ1-6, with 7 bases identical to TRBD1. The germline V gene encodes CDR1 MNHNS and CDR2 SASEGT. V lost 4 bases to trimming and J lost 4 bases; unmatched junction nucleotides: 4. This CDR3 is 15 amino acids long.

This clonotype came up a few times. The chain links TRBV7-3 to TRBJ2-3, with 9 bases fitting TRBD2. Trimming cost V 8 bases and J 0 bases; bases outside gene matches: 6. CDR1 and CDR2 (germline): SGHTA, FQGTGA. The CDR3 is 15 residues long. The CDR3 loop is CASGASGKSTDTQYF. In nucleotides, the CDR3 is TGTGCCAGCGGAGCTAGCGGGAAAAGCACAGATACGCAGTATTTT.

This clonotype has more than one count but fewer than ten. In DNA, the CDR3 is TGTGCCAGCAGCCTGTCCCGGTCTACCGGAAACACCATATATTTT. Its protein is CASSLSRSTGNTIYF. V is TRBV3-1 and J is TRBJ1-3; the D is unclear. Trimming shortened V by 4 bases and J by 4 bases, and 14 bases separated the two germline ends. CDR3 length equals 15 residues. Germline V gene data show CDR1 as LGHDT and CDR2 as YNNKEL (reference sequence). The full variable domain, rest sourced from reference TRBV3-1 and TRBJ1-3, is DTAVSQTPKYLVTQMGNDKSIKCEQNLGHDTMYWYKQDSKKFLKIMFSYNNKELIINETVPNRFSPKSPDKAHLNLHINSLELGDSAVYFCASSLSRSTGNTIYFGEGSWLTVV.

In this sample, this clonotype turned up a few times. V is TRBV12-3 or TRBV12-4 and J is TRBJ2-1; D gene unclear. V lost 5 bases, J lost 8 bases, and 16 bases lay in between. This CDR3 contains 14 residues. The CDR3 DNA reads TGTGCCAGCAGTGACAAAAACCTTATCCATGAGCAGTTCTTC. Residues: CASSDKNLIHEQFF.

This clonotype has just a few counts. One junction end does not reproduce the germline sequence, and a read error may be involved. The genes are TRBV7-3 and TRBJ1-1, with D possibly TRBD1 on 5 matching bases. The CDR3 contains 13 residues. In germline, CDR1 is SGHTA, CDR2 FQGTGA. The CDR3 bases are TGTGCCGGCAGCTCGGGGACGAACACTGAAGCTTTCTTT. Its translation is CAGSSGTNTEAFF.

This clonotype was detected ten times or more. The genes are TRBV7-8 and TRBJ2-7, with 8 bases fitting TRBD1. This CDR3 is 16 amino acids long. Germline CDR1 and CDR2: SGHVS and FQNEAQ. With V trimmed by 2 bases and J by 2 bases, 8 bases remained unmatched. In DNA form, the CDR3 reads TGTGCCAGCAGCTTATGGTTGGGGACAGGTCCCTACGAGCAGTACTTC. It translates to CASSLWLGTGPYEQYF. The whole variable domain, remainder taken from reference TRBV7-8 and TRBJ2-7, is GAGVSQSPRYKVAKRGQDVALRCDPISGHVSLFWYQQALGQGPEFLTYFQNEAQLDKSGLPSDRFFAERPEGSVSTLKIQRTQQEDSAVYLCASSLWLGTGPYEQYFGPGTRLTVT.

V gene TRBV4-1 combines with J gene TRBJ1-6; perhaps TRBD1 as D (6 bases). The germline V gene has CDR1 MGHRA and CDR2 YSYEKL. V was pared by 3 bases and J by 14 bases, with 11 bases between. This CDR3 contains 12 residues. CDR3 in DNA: TGCGCCAGCAGCCACCACACAGGGACCCTCCACTTT. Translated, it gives CASSHHTGTLHF.

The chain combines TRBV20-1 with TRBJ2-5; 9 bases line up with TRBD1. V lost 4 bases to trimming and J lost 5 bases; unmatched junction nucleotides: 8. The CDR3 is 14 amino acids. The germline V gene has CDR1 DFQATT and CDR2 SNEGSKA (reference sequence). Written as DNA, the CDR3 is TGCAGTGCTACTCGAGAGGACAGGGGTGAGACCCAGTACTTC. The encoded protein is CSATREDRGETQYF.

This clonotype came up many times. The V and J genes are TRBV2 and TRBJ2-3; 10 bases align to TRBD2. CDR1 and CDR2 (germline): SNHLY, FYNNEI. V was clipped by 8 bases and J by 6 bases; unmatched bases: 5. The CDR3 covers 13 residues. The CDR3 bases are TGTGCCAGCGTACCTAGCGGGAGTGATACGCAGTATTTT. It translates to CASVPSGSDTQYF.

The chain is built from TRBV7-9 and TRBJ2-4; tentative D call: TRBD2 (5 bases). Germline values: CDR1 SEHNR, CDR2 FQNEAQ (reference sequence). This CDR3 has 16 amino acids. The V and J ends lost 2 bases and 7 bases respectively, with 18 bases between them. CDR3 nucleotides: TGTGCCAGCAGCTTAAAAGTCGGGGTTGACAAGAACATTCAGTACTTC. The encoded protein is CASSLKVGVDKNIQYF.

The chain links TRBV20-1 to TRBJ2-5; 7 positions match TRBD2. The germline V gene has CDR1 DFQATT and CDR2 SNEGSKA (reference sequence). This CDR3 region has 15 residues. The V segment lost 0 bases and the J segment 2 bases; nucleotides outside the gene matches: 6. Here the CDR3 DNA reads TGCAGTGCTAGAGATGGGCGGGAGAATCAAGAGACCCAGTACTTC. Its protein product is CSARDGRENQETQYF.

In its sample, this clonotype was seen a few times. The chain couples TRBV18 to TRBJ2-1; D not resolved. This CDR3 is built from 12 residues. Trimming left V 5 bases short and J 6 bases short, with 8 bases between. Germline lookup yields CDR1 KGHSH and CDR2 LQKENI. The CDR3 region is CASSIGSNEQFF. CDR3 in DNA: TGTGCCAGCTCAATCGGGTCCAATGAGCAGTTCTTC.

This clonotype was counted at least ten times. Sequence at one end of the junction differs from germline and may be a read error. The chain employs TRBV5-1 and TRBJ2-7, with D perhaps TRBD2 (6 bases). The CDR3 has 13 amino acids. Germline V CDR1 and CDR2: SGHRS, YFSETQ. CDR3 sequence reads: CASSLTGSYEQYF. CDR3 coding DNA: TGTGCCAGCAGCCTCACCGGGAGCTACGAGCAGTACTTC.

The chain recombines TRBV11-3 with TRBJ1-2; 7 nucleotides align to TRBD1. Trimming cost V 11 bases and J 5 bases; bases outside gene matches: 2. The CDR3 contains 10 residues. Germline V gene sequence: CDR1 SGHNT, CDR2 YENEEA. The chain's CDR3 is CASTGYGYTF. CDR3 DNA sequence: TGTGCCTCGACAGGGTATGGCTACACCTTC.

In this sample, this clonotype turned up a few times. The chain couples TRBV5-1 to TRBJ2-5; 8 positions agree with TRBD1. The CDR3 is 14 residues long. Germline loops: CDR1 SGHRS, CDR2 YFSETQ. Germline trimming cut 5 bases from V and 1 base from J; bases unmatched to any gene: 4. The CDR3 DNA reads TGCGCCAGCAGGACAGGGGAAGCCCAAGAGACCCAGTACTTC. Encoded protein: CASRTGEAQETQYF.

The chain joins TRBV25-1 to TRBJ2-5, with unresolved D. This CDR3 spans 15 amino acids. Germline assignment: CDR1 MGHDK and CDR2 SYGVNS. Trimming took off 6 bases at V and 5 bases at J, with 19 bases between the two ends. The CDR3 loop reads CASSSPRVKWETQYF. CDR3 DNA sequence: TGTGCCAGCAGCTCTCCAAGGGTTAAGTGGGAGACCCAGTACTTC.

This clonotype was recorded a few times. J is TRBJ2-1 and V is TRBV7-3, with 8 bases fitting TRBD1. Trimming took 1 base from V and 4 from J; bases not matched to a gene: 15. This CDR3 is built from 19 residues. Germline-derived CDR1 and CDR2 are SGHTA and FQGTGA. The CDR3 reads CASSLKARQGSWGYNEQFF. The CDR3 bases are TGTGCCAGCAGCTTAAAAGCTAGACAGGGGTCCTGGGGGTACAATGAGCAGTTCTTC.

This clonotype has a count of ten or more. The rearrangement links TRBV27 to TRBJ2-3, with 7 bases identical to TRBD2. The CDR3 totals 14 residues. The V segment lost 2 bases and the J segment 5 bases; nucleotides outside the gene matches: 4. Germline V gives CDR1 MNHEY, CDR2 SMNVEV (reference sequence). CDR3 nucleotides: TGTGCCAGCAGTTTAGCGGGAGAAGTAGATACGCAGTATTTT. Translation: CASSLAGEVDTQYF.

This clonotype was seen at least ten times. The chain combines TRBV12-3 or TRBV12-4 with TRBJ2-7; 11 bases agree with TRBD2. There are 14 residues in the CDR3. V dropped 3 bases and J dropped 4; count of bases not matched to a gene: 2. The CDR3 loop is CASSLTSGTYEQYF. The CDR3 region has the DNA TGTGCCAGCAGTTTGACTAGCGGGACGTACGAGCAGTACTTC.

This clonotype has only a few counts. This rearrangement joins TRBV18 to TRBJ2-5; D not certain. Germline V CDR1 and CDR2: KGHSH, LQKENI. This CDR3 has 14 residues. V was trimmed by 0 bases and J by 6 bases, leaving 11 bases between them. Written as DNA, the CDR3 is TGTGCCAGCTCACCACCTGGGCCCCTCCAGACCCAGTACTTC. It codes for CASSPPGPLQTQYF. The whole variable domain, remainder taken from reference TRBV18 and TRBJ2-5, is NAGVMQNPRHLVRRRGQEARLRCSPMKGHSHVYWYRQLPEEGLKFMVYLQKENIIDESGMPKERFSAEFPKEGPSILRIQQVVRGDSAAYFCASSPPGPLQTQYFGPGTRLLVL.

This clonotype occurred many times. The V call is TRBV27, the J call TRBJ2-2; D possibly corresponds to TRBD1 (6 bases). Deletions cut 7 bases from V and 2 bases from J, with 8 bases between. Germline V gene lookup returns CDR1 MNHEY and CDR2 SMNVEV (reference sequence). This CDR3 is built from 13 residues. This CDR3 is CASTGTNTGELFF. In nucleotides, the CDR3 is TGTGCCAGCACCGGGACAAACACCGGGGAGCTGTTTTTT.